The clone carrying this TCR beta chain was recorded at least ten times. No antigen is known for it. In making TCR cDNA, 5'RACE template switching added a universal primer site and UMIs to it. TCRdb used MiXCR to reprocess the 5' RACE reads, holding one entry per CDR3 protein. Among around 310,000 distinct CDR3 sequences listed, about 3.5% were seen once. This sample is part of a study of T cells after yellow fever vaccination. Study summary: Fractions of low cell number were prepared using SMART-Seq v4 Ultra Low Input.

Trimming shortened V by 6 bases and J by 1 base, and 9 bases separated the two germline ends. Germline CDR1 is SNHLY and CDR2 is FYNNEI. The CDR3 spans 14 residues. Study conclusions and caveats: Among primary-vaccination clones, most reappeared after the booster, at roughly 95% for CD4 and roughly 90% for CD8. Overall, a small share of clonotypes was seen in both CD4 and CD8 compartments.

Sequences were derived from PBMCs, sampled on the day of the yellow fever booster vaccination. The genes are TRBV2 and TRBJ2-2; no clear D gene. The origin of this receptor is a man younger than 35 who received the YFV17D yellow fever vaccine. CDR3 bases: TGTGCCAGCAGGGGTTTCCAGAACACCGGGGAGCTGTTTTTT. Protein: CASRGFQNTGELFF.